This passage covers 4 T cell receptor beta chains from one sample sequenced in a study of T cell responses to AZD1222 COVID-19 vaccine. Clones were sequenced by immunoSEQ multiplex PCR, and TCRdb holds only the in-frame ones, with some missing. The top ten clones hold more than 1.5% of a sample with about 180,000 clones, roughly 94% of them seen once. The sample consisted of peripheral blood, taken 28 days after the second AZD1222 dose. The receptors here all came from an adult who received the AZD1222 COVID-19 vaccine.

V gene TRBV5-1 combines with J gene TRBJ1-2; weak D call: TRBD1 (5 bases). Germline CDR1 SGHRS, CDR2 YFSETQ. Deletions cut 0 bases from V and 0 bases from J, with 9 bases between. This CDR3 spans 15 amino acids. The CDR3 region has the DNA TGCGCCAGCAGCTTGGGACAGATTACTAACTATGGCTACACCTTC. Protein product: CASSLGQITNYGYTF.

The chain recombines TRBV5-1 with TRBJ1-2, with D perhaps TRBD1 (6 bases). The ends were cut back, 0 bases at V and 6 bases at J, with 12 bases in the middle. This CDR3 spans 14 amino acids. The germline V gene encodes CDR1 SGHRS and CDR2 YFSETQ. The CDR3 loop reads CASSLVGGTDGYTF. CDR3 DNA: TGCGCCAGCAGCTTGGTAGGGGGAACAGATGGCTACACCTTC.

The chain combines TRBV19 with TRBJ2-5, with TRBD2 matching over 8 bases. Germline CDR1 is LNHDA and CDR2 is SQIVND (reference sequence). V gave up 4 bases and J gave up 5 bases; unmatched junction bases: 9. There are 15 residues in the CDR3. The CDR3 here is CASSNTGGSSETQYF. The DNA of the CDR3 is TGTGCCAGTAGTAATACGGGGGGGTCTTCGGAGACCCAGTACTTC.

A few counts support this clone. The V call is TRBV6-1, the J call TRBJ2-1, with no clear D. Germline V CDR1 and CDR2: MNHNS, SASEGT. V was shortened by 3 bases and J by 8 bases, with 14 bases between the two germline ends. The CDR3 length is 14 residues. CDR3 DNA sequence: TGTGCCAGCAGTGATGTATGGAGAGCTGATGAGCAGTTCTTC. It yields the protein CASSDVWRADEQFF.